The sequence of this TCR beta chain was determined in a study of blood T cell repertoires in COVID-19. V lost 5 bases to trimming and J lost 0 bases; unmatched junction nucleotides: 12. CDR1 is SGHRS, CDR2 YFSETQ, per germline. The CDR3 covers 18 residues. The cohort comprised adults aged 18 to 89 years residing in about 25 US areas. Clinical history reported by participants formed the basis on which cohorts were assigned. Measured with immunoSEQ multiplex PCR; TCRdb has only the in-frame clones, and not every one. Counted here are 350,000 to 400,000 clones, around nine tenths occurring once; the ten biggest clones make up roughly 1.2%.

The sequence came from a woman between 18 and 30 years old who had recovered from COVID-19. Material: PBMCs or T cells enriched from blood (not recorded which). This chain connects TRBV5-1 to TRBJ2-3, with 10 bases identical to TRBD2. For the CDR3, the DNA is TGCGCCAGCAGTCGGACTAGCGGCGCCGCCAGTAGCACAGATACGCAGTATTTT. Translated: CASSRTSGAASSTDTQYF. Full variable domain (outside the CDR3, taken from reference TRBV5-1 and TRBJ2-3): KAGVTQTPRYLIKTRGQQVTLSCSPISGHRSVSWYQQTPGQGLQFLFEYFSETQRNKGNFPGRFSGRQFSNSRSEMNVSTLELGDSALYLCASSRTSGAASSTDTQYFGPGTRLTVL.